This entry describes one T cell receptor beta chain. The data are from a study of blood T cell repertoires in COVID-19. Assay: immunoSEQ multiplex PCR; the TCRdb copy retains only in-frame clones and omits some. The sample has fewer than 200,000 clones, 70% to 85% seen once; the top ten hold 0.95% to 1.5%. The CDR3 length is 15 residues. Losses at the gene ends were 4 bases for V and 5 bases for J; bases not matched to a gene: 10. The germline V gene has CDR1 SGDLS and CDR2 YYNGEE. Source material: peripheral blood. The receptor was derived from a man aged 60 to 69 who had recovered from COVID-19. The chain links TRBV9 to TRBJ2-5; 8 bases are shared with TRBD2. CDR3 region: CASSPYGGARETQYF. The CDR3 DNA follows: TGTGCCAGCAGCCCTTACGGGGGGGCGAGGGAGACCCAGTACTTC.